This T cell receptor beta chain originates from a study of CD8 T cells in ankylosing spondylitis (TCRdb year 2017). As for the study more broadly: To find TCR variants linked to disease, the study profiled T cell receptor beta repertoires in ankylosing spondylitis patients and healthy donors. In total, the full study cohort was made up of 100 to 140 healthy donors and about two dozen ankylosing spondylitis patients. Peripheral blood was sampled, and synovial fluid was also collected from ankylosing spondylitis patients. Points the paper makes about the study in general: Blood from ankylosing spondylitis patients appeared to be characterized by a TCR beta motif composed of about 8 highly homologous amino acid variants. According to the report, matched synovial fluid samples from ankylosing spondylitis patients were significantly enriched for the disease-linked clones. In peripheral blood, the disease-linked clones were found at relatively low frequencies and had a CD8+ phenotype. Some motif variants had previously been reported in the synovial fluid and blood of reactive arthritis patients, which suggests shared mechanisms of disease initiation.

From cysteine to phenylalanine, the CDR3 is 14 amino acids long. CDR3 DNA is the only sequence kept; it has 42 bases, read in frame from the first base. CDR1 and CDR2, per the germline V gene, are SGHTA and FQGNSA. Cut back by 5 bases and 14 bases, the V and J ends lie 19 bases apart. The data were produced on an Illumina HiSeq 2500. TCR beta libraries were prepared by quantitative 5'-RACE with molecular barcodes. In the authors' own workflow: A new computational method based on a probabilistic model of VDJ rearrangement was used to identify disease-linked TCR variants. The raw public data were reprocessed by TCRdb itself: fastp quality trimming at Q25, MiXCR clonotype calling, in-frame beta chains only. One record per CDR3 amino acid sequence lists the most common genes and DNA. The V and J calls were determined by TCRdb, not by the authors. In this sample the table shows about 250,000 distinct CDR3 sequences, roughly 32% of which occur a single time. The ten largest make up around 4.2% of the sample.

Remarks on this clonotype: Its specific antigen is unknown. One base away there is no much larger clone; base qualities are not given.

The V gene is TRBV7-2 and the J gene is TRBJ1-6; possibly the D gene is TRBD1, per 6 matching bases. The sequenced sample was blood, either unsorted or a sorted T cell fraction (not recorded which). This clonotype was obtained from a male donor with ankylosing spondylitis or in good health (not recorded which). This receptor carries the CDR3 CASSPGPGVLALHF. The base sequence is TGTGCCAGCAGCCCGGGGCCAGGGGTTTTGGCCCTCCACTTT. The entire variable domain, with the stretches around the CDR3 drawn from the reference TRBV7-2 and TRBJ1-6 proteins, is GAGVSQSPSNKVTEKGKDVELRCDPISGHTALYWYRQSLGQGLEFLIYFQGNSAPDKSGLPSDRFSAERTGGSVSTLTIQRTQQEDSAVYLCASSPGPGVLALHFGNGTRLTVT.